The T cell receptor (beta chain) under discussion was sequenced for a study of identical twins. After removal of 6 bases from V and 1 base from J, the junction contained 2 bases not matched to a gene. Per the germline V gene, CDR1 is DFQATT and CDR2 is SNEGSKA (reference sequence). The CDR3 is 12 amino acids. This clonotype was seen only a few times. All of the donors were Caucasians in good health. TCRdb reprocessed the 5' RACE reads with MiXCR, giving one entry per CDR3 protein. The sample comprises about 240,000 distinct CDR3 sequences, about 12% of which are singletons, and roughly 4.2% rests with the top ten. The same sample was also studied in work on yellow fever vaccine responses in identical twins.

V usage is TRBV20-1 and J usage is TRBJ2-7; 8 bases agree with TRBD1. The sequencing input was memory (CD45RO+) T cells sorted from blood. The TCR sequence derives from a woman aged 18-35 years in good health. DNA of the CDR3: TGCAGTGCACGACAGGGGTCCTACGAGCAGTACTTC. It encodes CSARQGSYEQYF.